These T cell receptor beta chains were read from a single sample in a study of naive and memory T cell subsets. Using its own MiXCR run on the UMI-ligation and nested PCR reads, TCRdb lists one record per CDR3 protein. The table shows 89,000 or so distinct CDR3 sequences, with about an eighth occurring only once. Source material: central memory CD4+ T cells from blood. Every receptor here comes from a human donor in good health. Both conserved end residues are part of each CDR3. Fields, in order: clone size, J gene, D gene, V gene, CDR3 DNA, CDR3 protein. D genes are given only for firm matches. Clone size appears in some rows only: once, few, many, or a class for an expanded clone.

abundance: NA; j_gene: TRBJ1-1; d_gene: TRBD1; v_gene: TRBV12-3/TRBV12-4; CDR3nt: TGTGCCAGCAGTTCCTCCGACAGGGCCACTGAAGCTTTCTTT; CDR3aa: CASSSSDRATEAFF
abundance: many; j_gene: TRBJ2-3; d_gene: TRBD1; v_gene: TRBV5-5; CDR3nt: TGTGCCACCGAACAGGGGGTGGAAGATACGCAGTATTTT; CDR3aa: CATEQGVEDTQYF
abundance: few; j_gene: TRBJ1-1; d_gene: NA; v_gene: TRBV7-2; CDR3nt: TGTGCCAGCAGCTTAGAGACAGGCCCTAGGTCTGAAGCTTTCTTT; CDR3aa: CASSLETGPRSEAFF
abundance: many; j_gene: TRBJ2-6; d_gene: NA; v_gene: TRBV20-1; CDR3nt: TGCAGTGCTAGAGATAGGGCAGGGCAGCCTGGGGCCAACGTCCTGACTTTC; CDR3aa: CSARDRAGQPGANVLTF
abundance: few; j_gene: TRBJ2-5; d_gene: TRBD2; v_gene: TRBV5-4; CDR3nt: TGTGCCAGCAGCTTGGGGACTAGCCAAGAGACCCAGTACTTC; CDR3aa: CASSLGTSQETQYF
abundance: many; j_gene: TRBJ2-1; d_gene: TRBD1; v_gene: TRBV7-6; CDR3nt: TGTGCCAGCAGCTTAGGGACAGGGGTGAATGAGCAGTTCTTC; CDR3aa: CASSLGTGVNEQFF
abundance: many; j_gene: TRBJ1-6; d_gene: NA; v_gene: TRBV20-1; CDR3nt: TGCAGTGCTAGCCTAGGTGCCGGGTCACCCCTCCACTTT; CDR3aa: CSASLGAGSPLHF
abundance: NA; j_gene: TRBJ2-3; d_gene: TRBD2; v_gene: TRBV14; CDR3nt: TGTGCCAGCAGCCCTCCTTATAGCGGGAGAGGTACGCAGTATTTT; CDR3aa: CASSPPYSGRGTQYF
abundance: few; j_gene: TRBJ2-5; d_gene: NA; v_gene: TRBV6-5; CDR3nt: TGTGCCAGCAGCCGGACCCGAGACGGCCAAGAGACCCAGTACTTC; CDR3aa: CASSRTRDGQETQYF
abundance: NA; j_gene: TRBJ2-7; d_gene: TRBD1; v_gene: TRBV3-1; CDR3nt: TGTGCCAGCAGCCCCCCGGACAGGGTCGAGCAGTACTTC; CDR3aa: CASSPPDRVEQYF
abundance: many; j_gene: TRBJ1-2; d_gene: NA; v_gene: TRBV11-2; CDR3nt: TGTGCCAGCAGCCCAAGACGATATGGCTACACCTTC; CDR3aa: CASSPRRYGYTF
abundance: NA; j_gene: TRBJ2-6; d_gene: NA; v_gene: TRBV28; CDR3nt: TGTGCCAGCATTCCACAGACCTCTGGGGCCAACGTCCTGACTTTC; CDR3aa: CASIPQTSGANVLTF
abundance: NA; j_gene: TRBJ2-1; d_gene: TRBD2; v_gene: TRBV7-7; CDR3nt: TGTGCCAGCAGCACGACTAGCGGGACTAATGAGCAGTTCTTC; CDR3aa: CASSTTSGTNEQFF
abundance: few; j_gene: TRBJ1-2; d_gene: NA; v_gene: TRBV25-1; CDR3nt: TGTGCCAGCAGTGAACCAAATAACAGGGAGGGCTACACCTTC; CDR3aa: CASSEPNNREGYTF
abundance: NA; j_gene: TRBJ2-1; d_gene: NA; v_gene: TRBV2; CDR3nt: TGTGCCAGCAGTGGGGTCCCCACCGGCGAGCAGTTCTTC; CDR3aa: CASSGVPTGEQFF
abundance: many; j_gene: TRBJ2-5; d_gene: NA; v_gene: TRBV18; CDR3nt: TGTGCCAGCTCATCACGTCAGGAGACCCAGTACTTC; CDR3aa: CASSSRQETQYF
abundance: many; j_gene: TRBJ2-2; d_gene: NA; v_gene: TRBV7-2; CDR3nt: TGTGCCAGCAGCTTAGTCTCGCGTTTGGGGGAGCTGTTTTTT; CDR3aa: CASSLVSRLGELFF
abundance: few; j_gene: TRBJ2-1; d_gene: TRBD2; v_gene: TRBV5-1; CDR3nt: TGCGCCAGCAGCTTGGCGTCTAGCGGGAGTGGCGTTTACAATGAGCAGTTCTTC; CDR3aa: CASSLASSGSGVYNEQFF
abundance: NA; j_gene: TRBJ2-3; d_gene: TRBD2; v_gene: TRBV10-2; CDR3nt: TGCGCCAGCAGTGAGTTAGCGGGACGGCCAGATACGCAGTATTTT; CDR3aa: CASSELAGRPDTQYF
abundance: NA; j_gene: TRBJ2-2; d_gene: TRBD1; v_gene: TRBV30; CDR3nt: TGTGCCTGGAGAAACAGGGGGTGTAGCACCGGGGAGCTGTTTTTT; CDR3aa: CAWRNRGCSTGELFF
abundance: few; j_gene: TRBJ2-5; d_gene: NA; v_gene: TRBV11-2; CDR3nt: TGTGCCAGCAGTCCCGAGTCGCTCCAAGAGACCCAGTACTTC; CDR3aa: CASSPESLQETQYF
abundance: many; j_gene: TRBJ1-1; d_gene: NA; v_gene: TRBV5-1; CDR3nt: TGCGCCAGCAGCTCAGACCTTTACACTGAAGCTTTCTTT; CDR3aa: CASSSDLYTEAFF
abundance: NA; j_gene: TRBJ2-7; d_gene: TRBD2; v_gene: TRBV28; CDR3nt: TGTGCCAGCAGGCTTCGCGGGAGCTCCTACGAGCAGTACTTC; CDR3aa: CASRLRGSSYEQYF
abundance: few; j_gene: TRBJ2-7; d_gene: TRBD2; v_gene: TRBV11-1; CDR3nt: TGTGCCAGCAGCATGGAGTCGGCTAGCGGCGAGCAGTACTTC; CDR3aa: CASSMESASGEQYF
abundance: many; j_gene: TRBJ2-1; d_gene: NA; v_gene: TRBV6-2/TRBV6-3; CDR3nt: TGTGCCAGCAGCCGCATTATGGGGAGCTCCTACAATGAGCAGTTCTTC; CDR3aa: CASSRIMGSSYNEQFF
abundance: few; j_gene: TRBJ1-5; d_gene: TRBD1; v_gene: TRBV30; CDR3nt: TGTGCCTGGACCCCAGGACAGGCAAATCAGCCCCAGCATTTT; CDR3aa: CAWTPGQANQPQHF
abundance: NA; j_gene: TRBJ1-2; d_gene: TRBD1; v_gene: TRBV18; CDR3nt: TGTGCCAGCTCACCAATCTCCGGGACAGCCAACTATGGCTACACCTTC; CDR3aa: CASSPISGTANYGYTF
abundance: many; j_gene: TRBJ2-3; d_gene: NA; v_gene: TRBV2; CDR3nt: TGTGCCGGGGGGGGGCGGTCTCCTAGCACAGATACGCAGTATTTT; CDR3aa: CAGGGRSPSTDTQYF
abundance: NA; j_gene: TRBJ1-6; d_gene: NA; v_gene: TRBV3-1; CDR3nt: TGTGCCAGCAGCCAAGGAGGGACTAATTCACCCCTCCACTTT; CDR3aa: CASSQGGTNSPLHF
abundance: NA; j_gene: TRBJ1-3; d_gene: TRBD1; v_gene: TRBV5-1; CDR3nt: TGCGCCAGCAGCGCCCAGGGGGCAGAAAGAAACACCATATATTTT; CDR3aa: CASSAQGAERNTIYF
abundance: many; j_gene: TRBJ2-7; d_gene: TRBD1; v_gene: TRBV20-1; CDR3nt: TGCAGTGCTGGGACAGCCTACGAGCAGTACTTC; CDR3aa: CSAGTAYEQYF
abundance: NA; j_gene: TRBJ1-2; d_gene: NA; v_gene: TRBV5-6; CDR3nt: TGTGCCAGCAGCTTGGCCCCACAGGGTCGGAGCTACACCTTC; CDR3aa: CASSLAPQGRSYTF
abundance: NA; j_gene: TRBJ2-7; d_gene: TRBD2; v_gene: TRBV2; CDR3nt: TGTGCCAGCAGTGATCAGCTAGCGGGATTCTACGAGCAGTACTTC; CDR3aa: CASSDQLAGFYEQYF
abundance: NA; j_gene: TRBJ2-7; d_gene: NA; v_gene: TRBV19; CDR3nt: TGTGCCGCGGGCCGAGCCTACGAGCAGTACTTC; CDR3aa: CAAGRAYEQYF
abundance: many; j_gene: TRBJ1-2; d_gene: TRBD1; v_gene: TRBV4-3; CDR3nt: TGCGCCAGCAGCCATGGGACAGGACACCTCAACTATGGCTACACCTTC; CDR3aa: CASSHGTGHLNYGYTF
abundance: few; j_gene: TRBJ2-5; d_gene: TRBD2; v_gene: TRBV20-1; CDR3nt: TGCAGTGCTAGAGATCTGGCTAGCGGGAGTTCCATAGGAAGGACCCAGTACTTC; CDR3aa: CSARDLASGSSIGRTQYF
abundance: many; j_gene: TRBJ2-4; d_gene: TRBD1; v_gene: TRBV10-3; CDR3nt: TGTGCCATCAGAGCCGGGACAGGTAACATTCAGTACTTC; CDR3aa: CAIRAGTGNIQYF
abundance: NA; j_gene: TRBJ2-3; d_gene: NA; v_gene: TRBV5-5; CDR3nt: TGTGCCAGCAGCTTAGGGAGCCTCACAGATACGCAGTATTTT; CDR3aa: CASSLGSLTDTQYF
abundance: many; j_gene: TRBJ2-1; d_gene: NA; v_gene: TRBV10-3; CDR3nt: TGTGCCATCACCCCAGTTGGGGGACACAATGAGCAGTTCTTC; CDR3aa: CAITPVGGHNEQFF
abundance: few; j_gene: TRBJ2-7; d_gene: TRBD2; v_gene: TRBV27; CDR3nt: TGTGCCAGCACCGGACTAGCGGGAGGGCCGACCTACGAGCAGTACTTC; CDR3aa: CASTGLAGGPTYEQYF
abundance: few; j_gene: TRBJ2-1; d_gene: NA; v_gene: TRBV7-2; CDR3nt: TGTGCCAGCAGCCTCCTAGGACCGAACAATGAGCAGTTCTTC; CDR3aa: CASSLLGPNNEQFF